These 29 T cell receptor beta chains originate from one sample sequenced in a study of CD8+ T cells in alopecia areata. RNA extraction and reverse transcription yielded cDNA as sequencing template. This table comes from immunoSEQ multiplex PCR, and its TCRdb copy is limited to in-frame clones, with some not included. The sample holds about 190,000 clones, 50% to 60% seen once. Treatment denoted: oral pan-JAK inhibitor, 5-10 mg twice daily. Sequencing used CD4+ T cells sorted from blood, obtained at week 4, from a patient treated with tofacitinib. These receptors all stem from a human donor with alopecia areata.

J is TRBJ2-1 and V is TRBV9; 7 bases fit TRBD2. Germline V lookup: CDR1 SGDLS, CDR2 YYNGEE. Trimming at V came to 0 bases and at J to 4 bases, leaving 4 bases not matched to a gene. The CDR3 totals 15 residues. CDR3 loop: CASSVGAGEYNEQFF. DNA of the CDR3: TGTGCCAGCAGCGTAGGGGCGGGAGAATACAATGAGCAGTTCTTC.

V and J are TRBV11-2 and TRBJ1-2, with D unclear. The germline V and J ends were trimmed by 3 bases and 2 bases, with 10 bases remaining between them. The germline V gene has CDR1 SGHAT and CDR2 FQNNGV. This CDR3 spans 14 amino acids. CDR3 sequence reads: CASSLGGQNYGYTF. The CDR3 bases are TGTGCCAGCAGCTTGGGAGGGCAGAACTATGGCTACACCTTC. Full variable domain (rest looked up from reference TRBV11-2 and TRBJ1-2): EAGVAQSPRYKIIEKRQSVAFWCNPISGHATLYWYQQILGQGPKLLIQFQNNGVVDDSQLPKDRFSAERLKGVDSTLKIQPAKLEDSAVYLCASSLGGQNYGYTFGSGTRLTVV.

Only one count was recorded for this clone. The chain couples TRBV5-1 to TRBJ2-2; unclear D gene. Germline V gives CDR1 SGHRS, CDR2 YFSETQ. Between the trimmed V and J ends, which lost 0 bases and 1 base, there was a span of 7 bases. This CDR3 comprises 15 residues. CDR3 residues: CASSLAQQNTGELFF. The CDR3 DNA sequence: TGCGCCAGCAGCTTGGCACAGCAGAACACCGGGGAGCTGTTTTTT.

This chain joins TRBV6-1 and TRBJ1-1, with no clear D. The CDR3 has 13 residues. V shed 7 bases and J shed 5 bases, with 14 bases lying between them. CDR1 and CDR2 from the germline V gene are MNHNS and SASEGT. In DNA, the CDR3 is TGTGCCAGCAAAGTCGGACTGCGGACTGAAGCTTTCTTT. Its translation is CASKVGLRTEAFF.

V and J are TRBV25-1 and TRBJ2-7; TRBD2 might be the D (5 bases). From germline, CDR1 is MGHDK and CDR2 SYGVNS. Between the trimmed V and J ends, which lost 3 bases and 2 bases, there was a span of 14 bases. The CDR3 runs to 15 residues. The CDR3 region has the DNA TGTGCCAGCAGTGACCCCAGTTCCGGGACCTACGAGCAGTACTTC. Amino acids: CASSDPSSGTYEQYF.

This clone was seen only a few times. V gene TRBV9 combines with J gene TRBJ2-1; 9 nucleotides match TRBD2. Trimming removed 3 bases from V and 7 bases from J; junction bases left unmatched: 5. The CDR3 runs 14 residues. From germline, CDR1 is SGDLS and CDR2 YYNGEE. The DNA for the CDR3 is TGTGCCAGCAGCGCTAGCGGGGAAACAAATGAGCAGTTCTTC. This sequence encodes CASSASGETNEQFF.

The chain has TRBV2 and TRBJ1-5; D remains ambiguous. CDR3 length: 14 residues. V was clipped by 2 bases and J by 9 bases, with 14 bases between them. Germline CDR1 SNHLY, CDR2 FYNNEI. CDR3 bases: TGTGCCAGCAGTGAATCGGAAACACCAGGGCCCCAGCATTTT. It codes for CASSESETPGPQHF.

This chain links TRBV29-1 with TRBJ2-5; D uncertain. CDR3 length: 9 residues. The germline gives CDR1 SQVTM, CDR2 ANQGSEA. Trimming stripped 5 bases from V and 5 bases from J, with 3 bases between. CDR3 bases: TGCAGCGTTCTGGAGACCCAGTACTTC. Its protein is CSVLETQYF.

This clone was found a few times. The V and J genes are TRBV10-3 and TRBJ2-1, with 7 bases lining up with TRBD2. V shed 2 bases, J shed 6 bases, and the junction held 10 bases outside the gene matches. CDR1 is ENHRY, CDR2 SYGVKD, per germline. The CDR3 sequence is 16 residues long. CDR3 nucleotide sequence: TGTGCCATCAGTGAGGTGGGGACTAACCCGGCCAATGAGCAGTTCTTC. Encoded protein: CAISEVGTNPANEQFF.

This chain links TRBV30 with TRBJ2-5; weak D call: TRBD1 (6 bases). CDR3 length: 13 residues. Germline values: CDR1 GTSNPN, CDR2 SVGIG (reference sequence). V was trimmed by 1 base and J by 7 bases, leaving 13 bases between them. The CDR3 loop reads CAWSGGGRVTQYF. The CDR3 DNA reads as TGTGCCTGGAGTGGTGGGGGCCGTGTGACCCAGTACTTC.

This chain joins TRBV7-2 and TRBJ1-2; 8 bases map to TRBD1. Germline values: CDR1 SGHTA, CDR2 FQGNSA. The CDR3 runs to 15 residues. V lost 5 bases and J lost 2; bases outside the gene matches: 7. Here the CDR3 DNA reads TGTGCCAGCAGCATAAGACAGGGGACCAACTATGGCTACACCTTC. The encoded protein is CASSIRQGTNYGYTF.

The CDR3 reads CASSLGASGTQETQYF. The CDR3 DNA reads TGCGCCAGCAGCTTGGGGGCTAGCGGGACGCAGGAGACCCAGTACTTC. This sequence joins TRBV5-1 and TRBJ2-5; 9 bases align to TRBD2. The V gene end was trimmed by 0 bases and the J gene end by 5 bases; junction bases not matched to a gene: 8. Germline CDR1 reads SGHRS; CDR2 reads YFSETQ. The CDR3 has 16 residues.

The genes are TRBV15 and TRBJ2-5; D is unclear. Germline V CDR1 and CDR2: LNHNV, YYDKDF (reference sequence). This CDR3 region has 14 residues. The germline V and J ends were trimmed by 0 bases and 1 base, with 6 bases remaining between them. CDR3 amino acids: CATSRDWGQETQYF. The CDR3 DNA follows: TGTGCCACCAGCAGAGACTGGGGCCAAGAGACCCAGTACTTC. Filled out from reference TRBV15 and TRBJ2-5, the complete variable domain reads DAMVIQNPRYQVTQFGKPVTLSCSQTLNHNVMYWYQQKSSQAPKLLFHYYDKDFNNEADTPDNFQSRRPNTSFCFLDIRSPGLGDTAMYLCATSRDWGQETQYFGPGTRLLVL.

This sequence joins TRBV7-2 and TRBJ2-7, with D possibly matching TRBD2 (5 bases). Looked up from germline, CDR1 is SGHTA and CDR2 is FQGNSA. Trimming cost V 1 base and J 9 bases, with 10 bases left between them. The CDR3 sequence is 12 residues long. This CDR3 reads CASSLEGGGQYF. The DNA for the CDR3 is TGTGCCAGCAGCTTAGAAGGAGGTGGGCAGTACTTC.

V and J are TRBV9 and TRBJ2-5; 7 positions match TRBD1. Trimming took 3 bases from V and 2 from J; bases not matched to a gene: 4. Germline lookup yields CDR1 SGDLS and CDR2 YYNGEE. The CDR3 has 14 amino acids. CDR3 region: CASSAGQQQETQYF. As DNA, the CDR3 is TGTGCCAGCAGCGCGGGACAGCAGCAAGAGACCCAGTACTTC.

This clone was counted between two and nine times. V usage is TRBV29-1 and J usage is TRBJ2-5, with 12 bases fitting TRBD1. CDR1 and CDR2 (germline): SQVTM, ANQGSEA. The CDR3 runs to 14 residues. J was trimmed by 4 bases and V by 8 bases; bases with no gene match: 8. The CDR3 nucleotides are TGCAGCACCGCATGGGACAGGGGGCGAGAGACCCAGTACTTC. It encodes CSTAWDRGRETQYF.

The chain employs TRBV7-9 and TRBJ1-1; a weak D match, TRBD1 (5 bases). CDR3 length: 15 residues. V was trimmed by 5 bases and J by 5 bases, leaving 18 bases between them. Germline loops: CDR1 SEHNR, CDR2 FQNEAQ (reference sequence). CDR3 amino acids: CASSPRGHLGTEAFF. The CDR3 DNA sequence: TGTGCCAGCAGCCCGAGGGGCCACCTTGGGACTGAAGCTTTCTTT.

This chain links TRBV9 with TRBJ2-6; D is ambiguous. The CDR3 consists of 14 residues. Deletions cut 0 bases from V and 0 bases from J, with 1 base between. CDR1 SGDLS and CDR2 YYNGEE come from the germline V gene. The CDR3 DNA follows: TGTGCCAGCAGCGTAGACTCTGGGGCCAACGTCCTGACTTTC. The encoded protein is CASSVDSGANVLTF.

This rearrangement joins TRBV4-2 to TRBJ2-1; 7 positions match TRBD2. The CDR3 length is 15 residues. The germline gives CDR1 LGHNA, CDR2 YNFKEQ. The trim removed 4 bases at V and 2 bases at J, leaving 5 bases unmatched. CDR3: CASSPRGRAYNEQFF. CDR3 in DNA: TGTGCCAGCAGCCCCCGCGGGAGAGCCTACAATGAGCAGTTCTTC.

In its sample, this clone was seen a few times. V is TRBV19 and J is TRBJ2-7, with D perhaps matching TRBD2 (6 bases). Trimming left V 2 bases short and J 6 bases short, with 14 bases between. This CDR3 has 14 amino acids. In germline, CDR1 is LNHDA, CDR2 SQIVND (reference sequence). DNA of the CDR3: TGTGCCAGTAGTATATCGGGAGTCGGATCCGAGCAGTACTTC. It specifies CASSISGVGSEQYF.

The chain carries TRBV9 and TRBJ1-1, with D possibly matching TRBD1 (5 bases). V lost 4 bases and J 5 bases, leaving 9 bases between the germline ends. Germline V CDR1 and CDR2: SGDLS, YYNGEE. This CDR3 spans 12 amino acids. The CDR3 region has the DNA TGTGCCAGCAGCTCCGAGGGGACTGAAGCTTTCTTT. Translation: CASSSEGTEAFF.

A few counts support this clone. The chain couples TRBV30 to TRBJ1-5, with 7 bases identical to TRBD1. The germline V gene has CDR1 GTSNPN and CDR2 SVGIG (reference sequence). J gave up 4 bases and V 5 bases, and 8 bases lay outside the gene matches. The CDR3 is 14 amino acids. The CDR3 sequence is CAWDDGQVNQPQHF. CDR3 in DNA: TGTGCCTGGGACGATGGACAGGTTAATCAGCCCCAGCATTTT.

This chain links TRBV30 with TRBJ2-3; a weak D match, TRBD2 (6 bases). V was trimmed by 5 bases and J by 2 bases, leaving 14 bases between them. This CDR3 is built from 14 residues. Per germline, CDR1 GTSNPN and CDR2 SVGIG (reference sequence). The CDR3 spells CAWGRLENTDTQYF. The CDR3 nucleotides read TGTGCCTGGGGCAGACTAGAAAACACAGATACGCAGTATTTT.

As DNA, the CDR3 is TGTGCCACCAGCAGAGATAGCCACCTCTTTAGGGGGGAGCTGTTTTTT. Translating it yields CATSRDSHLFRGELFF. V gene TRBV15 combines with J gene TRBJ2-2, with D unclear. Trimming pared 0 bases from V and 8 bases from J, leaving 16 bases between. CDR3 size: 16 residues. CDR1 is LNHNV, CDR2 YYDKDF, per germline (reference sequence).

The chain uses TRBV10-3 and TRBJ2-7, with D possibly TRBD2 on 5 matching bases. With 6 bases removed from V and 1 base from J, the gap between germline ends came to 16 bases. Per the germline V gene, CDR1 is ENHRY and CDR2 is SYGVKD. The CDR3 has 15 residues. This CDR3 is CAIRTSGTASYEQYF. CDR3 in DNA: TGTGCCATCAGGACTTCGGGAACTGCGTCCTACGAGCAGTACTTC.

The rearrangement links TRBV6-1 to TRBJ1-2, with D unresolved. The CDR3 runs 10 residues. Trimming took off 6 bases at V and 7 bases at J, with 6 bases between the two ends. Germline assignment: CDR1 MNHNS and CDR2 SASEGT. In DNA, the CDR3 is TGTGCCAGCAGCCTTATTGGCTACACCTTC. Protein: CASSLIGYTF.

The CDR3 here is CSARGPWGYTF. CDR3 coding DNA: TGCAGCGCCCGGGGCCCTTGGGGCTACACCTTC. The rearrangement uses TRBV29-1 and TRBJ1-2; TRBD1 is a possible D gene (5 bases). This CDR3 is built from 11 residues. Per the germline V gene, CDR1 is SQVTM and CDR2 is ANQGSEA. Trimming cost V 7 bases and J 8 bases, with 14 bases left between them.

In this sample, this clone turned up a few times. The gene calls are TRBV9 and TRBJ1-4, with D possibly matching TRBD1 (6 bases). This CDR3 comprises 15 residues. Trimming removed 1 base at V and 6 bases at J, with 13 bases between. Germline V gene lookup returns CDR1 SGDLS and CDR2 YYNGEE. The CDR3 nucleotides are TGTGCCAGCAGCGTACAGGGGAAAGGACATGAAAAACTGTTTTTT. It yields the protein CASSVQGKGHEKLFF.

A few counts support this clone. V is TRBV4-1 and J is TRBJ2-1; D possibly uses TRBD1 or TRBD2 (5 bases each). The CDR3 sequence is 15 residues long. V lost 1 base and J 2 bases, leaving 9 bases between the germline ends. In germline, CDR1 is MGHRA, CDR2 YSYEKL. CDR3 coding DNA: TGCGCCAGCAGCCAAGGGGACGCGGCCTACAATGAGCAGTTCTTC. It codes for CASSQGDAAYNEQFF.